What follows are 26 T cell receptor beta chains derived from one specimen sequenced in a study of control samples from healthy donors and cancer patients. Assay: immunoSEQ multiplex PCR; the TCRdb copy retains only in-frame clones and omits some. The sample carries approximately 84,000 clones, 82% recorded once. The sequenced material came from blood. These receptors originate from a woman aged 55-69 years in good health.

The chain employs TRBV21-1 and TRBJ1-6; the D call in the table, TRBD1, was not verified against the DNA. TRBV21-1 is labeled a pseudogene. The CDR3 consists of 15 residues. The CDR3 loop reads CARTSSGDHNSPLHF. The DNA for the CDR3 is TGTGCCAGAACATCGTCAGGTGATCATAATTCACCCCTCCACTTT.

Written as DNA, the CDR3 is TGTGCCAGTAGTAGCCCCCGGACTAGCGGGAAGATCGTTCCCCAGTACTTC. This sequence encodes CASSSPRTSGKIVPQYF. V and J are TRBV19 and TRBJ2-5; 12 bases fit TRBD2. Trimming cost V 4 bases and J 9 bases; bases outside gene matches: 15. The V gene's germline CDR1 is LNHDA and CDR2 SQIVND (reference sequence). The CDR3 runs to 17 residues.

DNA for the CDR3: TGTGCCAGTAGTATTCGGGGGGTCGATCCCCAGCATTTT. Translated, it gives CASSIRGVDPQHF. The chain recombines TRBV19 with TRBJ1-5, with D perhaps matching TRBD1 (5 bases). Germline V gene sequence: CDR1 LNHDA, CDR2 SQIVND (reference sequence). Trimming removed 3 bases at V and 10 bases at J, with 13 bases between. The CDR3 is 13 residues long.

This chain joins TRBV5-1 and TRBJ2-3; TRBD1 agrees at 7 bases. There are 14 residues in the CDR3. Trimming cost V 0 bases and J 4 bases; bases outside gene matches: 2. Germline CDR1 and CDR2: SGHRS and YFSETQ. CDR3 sequence: CASSLVQGADTQYF. DNA for the CDR3: TGCGCCAGCAGCTTGGTCCAGGGGGCAGATACGCAGTATTTT.

This chain uses TRBV7-2 with TRBJ2-1; no reliable D call. CDR3 length: 13 residues. Trimming left V 5 bases short and J 10 bases short, with 15 bases between. The germline V gene encodes CDR1 SGHTA and CDR2 FQGNSA. The CDR3 region has the DNA TGTGCCAGCAGCCCCCCGGGCCCGGAGGAGCAGTTCTTC. Amino acids: CASSPPGPEEQFF.

V and J are TRBV7-6 and TRBJ1-2; D gene unclear. CDR3 length: 17 amino acids. V dropped 5 bases and J dropped 1 base, with 20 bases sitting between them. Per the germline V gene, CDR1 is SGHVS and CDR2 is FNYEAQ. The CDR3 DNA is TGTGCCAGCAGCCCTGAGGCAGGTGGAAAGTTTAACTATGGCTACACCTTC. It translates to CASSPEAGGKFNYGYTF.

The V gene is TRBV29-1, the J gene TRBJ2-3; 11 bases align to TRBD1. With 8 bases clipped from V and 5 bases from J, the junction kept 9 bases outside the gene matches. The CDR3 totals 14 residues. Germline V gene lookup returns CDR1 SQVTM and CDR2 ANQGSEA. This chain's CDR3 is CSTRTGGALDTQYF. CDR3 nucleotide sequence: TGCAGCACGAGGACAGGGGGCGCCTTAGATACGCAGTATTTT.

This chain uses TRBV5-4 with TRBJ2-5; TRBD1 aligns across 9 bases. The ends lost 3 bases at V and 2 bases at J; junction bases unmatched: 5. Germline V gene data show CDR1 as SGHNT and CDR2 as YYREEE (reference sequence). The CDR3 loop spans 15 amino acids. CDR3 protein: CASSYSGTGQETQYF. CDR3 bases: TGTGCCAGCAGCTATTCCGGGACAGGGCAAGAGACCCAGTACTTC.

This chain uses TRBV5-1 with TRBJ2-2; D unclear. The CDR3 is 12 amino acids. Germline values: CDR1 SGHRS, CDR2 YFSETQ. V was pared by 2 bases and J by 6 bases, with 5 bases between. CDR3 in DNA: TGCGCCAGCAGCTTAGAGTCCGGGGAGCTGTTTTTT. Translated, it gives CASSLESGELFF.

The chain has TRBV5-4 and TRBJ2-7; the D gene is possibly TRBD2 (5 bases). The CDR3 extends over 15 amino acids. V dropped 1 base and J dropped 7 bases, with 18 bases sitting between them. Germline CDR1 is SGHNT and CDR2 is YYREEE (reference sequence). The CDR3 DNA follows: TGTGCCAGCAGCTTGTTTAAGGACTCCGGTAGTGAGCAGTACTTC. Protein: CASSLFKDSGSEQYF.

This chain uses TRBV11-2 with TRBJ2-7, with 7 bases identical to TRBD1. Germline V gives CDR1 SGHAT, CDR2 FQNNGV. Trimming at V came to 6 bases and at J to 6 bases, leaving 5 bases not matched to a gene. The CDR3 consists of 12 residues. CDR3 sequence: CASSTGVGEQYF. As DNA, the CDR3 is TGTGCCAGCAGTACAGGGGTGGGCGAGCAGTACTTC.

The chain uses TRBV7-9 and TRBJ2-3; D perhaps matches TRBD1 (6 bases). Trimming stripped 8 bases from V and 3 bases from J, with 27 bases between. This CDR3 is 18 amino acids long. The germline gives CDR1 SEHNR, CDR2 FQNEAQ (reference sequence). The CDR3 loop reads CASGGPSAALVRTDTQYF. CDR3 in DNA: TGTGCCAGCGGGGGCCCGAGTGCGGCCTTAGTGCGGACAGATACGCAGTATTTT.

This clone was counted only a few times. V usage is TRBV5-1 and J usage is TRBJ2-2; possibly TRBD2 for D (5 bases). V shed 0 bases and J shed 5 bases, with 11 bases lying between them. This CDR3 contains 15 residues. From germline, CDR1 is SGHRS and CDR2 YFSETQ. The CDR3 DNA follows: TGCGCCAGCAGCTTGGACCTCTCGGGGACCGGGGAGCTGTTTTTT. Translating gives CASSLDLSGTGELFF. The complete variable domain, with remaining parts taken from reference TRBV5-1 and TRBJ2-2, reads KAGVTQTPRYLIKTRGQQVTLSCSPISGHRSVSWYQQTPGQGLQFLFEYFSETQRNKGNFPGRFSGRQFSNSRSEMNVSTLELGDSALYLCASSLDLSGTGELFFGEGSRLTVL.

The J gene is TRBJ1-1, the V gene TRBV6-2 or TRBV6-3; TRBD1 matches at 9 bases. The ends lost 2 bases at V and 0 bases at J; junction bases unmatched: 10. The CDR3 extends over 18 amino acids. Germline lookup yields CDR1 MNHEY and CDR2 SVGEGT. The CDR3 sequence is CASSYLPDRGNMNTEAFF. The CDR3 DNA sequence: TGTGCCAGCAGTTACCTCCCGGACAGGGGTAACATGAACACTGAAGCTTTCTTT.

V is TRBV10-3 and J is TRBJ2-3, with D possibly matching TRBD2 (6 bases). This CDR3 has 15 amino acids. With 3 bases removed from V and 4 bases from J, the gap between germline ends came to 14 bases. Per germline, CDR1 ENHRY and CDR2 SYGVKD. CDR3 DNA: TGTGCCATCAGTGATGGCGGGGTAGGCGCAGATACGCAGTATTTT. It codes for CAISDGGVGADTQYF.

Comments on this clone: Other nucleotide sequences from this sample produce the same CDR3. The genes are TRBV12-3 or TRBV12-4 and TRBJ2-5; D uncertain. The ends were cut back, 3 bases at V and 4 bases at J, with 3 bases in the middle. The CDR3 is 11 amino acids. Written as DNA, the CDR3 is TGTGCCAGCAGTTTCGGAGAGACCCAGTACTTC. This sequence encodes CASSFGETQYF.

The count of this clone is one. The chain links TRBV6-6 to TRBJ1-1; 9 bases are a match to TRBD1. This CDR3 is built from 11 residues. The germline V gene has CDR1 MNHNY and CDR2 SVGAGI (reference sequence). V gave up 9 bases and J gave up 5 bases; unmatched junction bases: 1. The CDR3 is CASGQGTEAFF. In nucleotides, the CDR3 is TGTGCCAGTGGACAGGGGACTGAAGCTTTCTTT.

The V and J genes are TRBV20-1 and TRBJ2-7; 9 bases are shared with TRBD2. V gave up 3 bases and J gave up 6 bases; unmatched junction bases: 6. CDR1 DFQATT and CDR2 SNEGSKA come from the germline V gene (reference sequence). The CDR3 loop spans 13 amino acids. The CDR3 spells CSASGGGAGEQYF. The DNA of the CDR3 is TGCAGTGCTAGTGGCGGGGGGGCCGGCGAGCAGTACTTC.

The gene calls are TRBV7-2 and TRBJ2-5, with D unresolved. Trimming cost V 5 bases and J 1 base, with 14 bases left between them. Germline loops: CDR1 SGHTA, CDR2 FQGNSA. The CDR3 covers 15 residues. CDR3 sequence: CASSGLTHTQETQYF. CDR3 in DNA: TGTGCCAGCAGCGGCCTAACGCATACCCAAGAGACCCAGTACTTC.

V usage is TRBV6-1 and J usage is TRBJ1-5, with D perhaps TRBD1 (5 bases). The length of the CDR3 is 16 residues. V lost 1 base to trimming and J lost 5 bases, with 15 bases between them. CDR1 and CDR2 from the germline V gene are MNHNS and SASEGT. CDR3 sequence (DNA): TGTGCCAGCAGTGAAGGCGGGGAGGGGAGTTATCAGCCCCAGCATTTT. Translating it yields CASSEGGEGSYQPQHF.

This chain connects TRBV6-1 to TRBJ2-7; D not certain. This CDR3 is built from 14 residues. The V end was cut by 2 bases, the J end by 0 bases, with 8 bases between. Germline-derived CDR1 and CDR2 are MNHNS and SASEGT. CDR3 nucleotides: TGTGCCAGCAGTGAATTTGGCTACTCCTACGAGCAGTACTTC. As protein: CASSEFGYSYEQYF.

The V call is TRBV9, the J call TRBJ2-1; 8 bases are shared with TRBD1. This CDR3 contains 15 residues. J lost 8 bases, V lost 0 bases, and 7 bases had no gene match. CDR1 and CDR2 (germline): SGDLS, YYNGEE. The CDR3 DNA follows: TGTGCCAGCAGCGTAGGGGCAGGGGGCTTGCATGAGCAGTTCTTC. Translation: CASSVGAGGLHEQFF.

The rearrangement uses TRBV7-9 and TRBJ1-3; TRBD1 might be the D (5 bases). CDR1 and CDR2 from the germline V gene are SEHNR and FQNEAQ (reference sequence). The CDR3 contains 15 residues. The ends were cut back, 4 bases at V and 3 bases at J, with 13 bases in the middle. CDR3 sequence: CASSSRDALGNTIYF. DNA for the CDR3: TGTGCCAGCAGCTCCCGGGACGCACTTGGAAACACCATATATTTT. Using reference TRBV7-9 and TRBJ1-3 for the parts outside the CDR3, the full variable domain is DTGVSQNPRHKITKRGQNVTFRCDPISEHNRLYWYRQTLGQGPEFLTYFQNEAQLEKSRLLSDRFSAERPKGSFSTLEIQRTEQGDSAMYLCASSSRDALGNTIYFGEGSWLTVV.

V usage is TRBV10-3 and J usage is TRBJ1-3; TRBD1 is a possible D gene (6 bases). Germline lookup yields CDR1 ENHRY and CDR2 SYGVKD. Trimming stripped 0 bases from V and 8 bases from J, with 11 bases between. The CDR3 consists of 14 residues. The CDR3 DNA follows: TGTGCCATCAGTGAGTCGACAGGAGGGGACACCATATATTTT. Translating it yields CAISESTGGDTIYF.

The CDR3 loop reads CATSDETGDQPQHF. CDR3 nucleotides: TGTGCCACCAGTGACGAGACAGGGGATCAGCCCCAGCATTTT. V is TRBV24-1 and J is TRBJ1-5; 8 bases line up with TRBD1. The V and J ends lost 4 bases and 5 bases, in that order; junction bases with no gene match: 3. CDR3 length: 14 amino acids. In germline, CDR1 is KGHDR, CDR2 SFDVKD.

This chain uses TRBV5-1 with TRBJ1-1, with 7 nucleotides matching TRBD1. The germline gives CDR1 SGHRS, CDR2 YFSETQ. This CDR3 comprises 14 residues. Trimming removed 2 bases from V and 2 bases from J; junction bases left unmatched: 3. The CDR3 DNA sequence: TGCGCCAGCAGCTTTGACAGGGAAAACACTGAAGCTTTCTTT. Protein product: CASSFDRENTEAFF. Supplemented by reference TRBV5-1 and TRBJ1-1, the full variable domain reads KAGVTQTPRYLIKTRGQQVTLSCSPISGHRSVSWYQQTPGQGLQFLFEYFSETQRNKGNFPGRFSGRQFSNSRSEMNVSTLELGDSALYLCASSFDRENTEAFFGQGTRLTVV.